A selection of T cell receptor beta chains follows, all from one sample in a study of beta chain features in type 1 diabetes. Repertoires were generated with immunoSEQ multiplex PCR, while TCRdb's copy carries only in-frame clones and drops some. The top ten clones hold approximately 0.086% of a sample with more than 200,000 clones, more than 15% of them seen once. The sample was naive CD4+ T cells from blood. These receptors all stem from a man aged 25 to 45 with type 1 diabetes. Both conserved end residues are part of each CDR3. The D gene is left open where the match is weak. For some rows the clone size is stated as once, few or many, or as a class when expanded; others skip it.

J: TRBJ2-1
size: .
V: TRBV7-7
D: .
DNA: TGTGCTAGCAGCACCGACAGGCTGGGGTACAATGAGCAGTTCTTC
CDR3: CASSTDRLGYNEQFF

J: TRBJ2-6
size: .
V: TRBV5-1
D: .
DNA: TGCGCCAGCAGCCTGAACCCGGGCTCTGGGGCCAACGTCCTGACTTTC
CDR3: CASSLNPGSGANVLTF

J: TRBJ1-2
size: .
V: TRBV29-1
D: .
DNA: TGCAGCGTTGGACAGGTCGCTAGGGCCTATGGCTACACCTTC
CDR3: CSVGQVARAYGYTF

J: TRBJ1-2
size: few
V: TRBV29-1
D: .
DNA: TGCAGCGCACCACGCTACACCTTC
CDR3: CSAPRYTF

J: TRBJ1-1
size: few
V: TRBV7-2
D: .
DNA: TGTGCCAGCAGCTTAGCTAGGGCGGACACTGAAGCTTTCTTT
CDR3: CASSLARADTEAFF

J: TRBJ2-5
size: .
V: TRBV7-9
D: .
DNA: TGTGCCAGCAGCTTAGCTGAGTTAGTCCGAGAGACCCAGTACTTC
CDR3: CASSLAELVRETQYF

J: TRBJ2-1
size: .
V: TRBV27
D: .
DNA: TGTGCCAGCAGTCGTCTAACCGGGACTTTACGCGTAAATGAGCAGTTCTTC
CDR3: CASSRLTGTLRVNEQFF

J: TRBJ2-1
size: once
V: TRBV5-1
D: TRBD2
DNA: TGCGCCAGCAGCTTGGAAAGGACTAGCGTCCTGTTCTTC
CDR3: CASSLERTSVLFF

J: TRBJ2-1
size: few
V: TRBV27
D: TRBD2
DNA: TGTGCCAGCAGTTCATACGGACTAGCGGCCTCCTACAATGAGCAGTTCTTC
CDR3: CASSSYGLAASYNEQFF

J: TRBJ2-1
size: few
V: TRBV6-1
D: TRBD2
DNA: TGTGCCAGCAGTAATAGCGGGAGGGGGGACAATGAGCAGTTCTTC
CDR3: CASSNSGRGDNEQFF

J: TRBJ2-7
size: .
V: TRBV2
D: .
DNA: TGTGCCAGCAGTGAGATGTGGGGTTACGAGCAGTACTTC
CDR3: CASSEMWGYEQYF

J: TRBJ2-3
size: few
V: TRBV7-2
D: .
DNA: TGTGCCAGCGGGGAAACCTATCAAGATACGCAGTATTTT
CDR3: CASGETYQDTQYF

J: TRBJ2-7
size: few
V: TRBV7-2
D: .
DNA: TGTGCCAGCAGCTTAATGCCCGGGTCGTCCTACGAGCAGTACTTC
CDR3: CASSLMPGSSYEQYF

J: TRBJ2-5
size: few
V: TRBV25-1
D: .
DNA: TGTGCCAGCAAAAGACACGGCCAAGAGACCCAGTACTTC
CDR3: CASKRHGQETQYF

J: TRBJ2-1
size: few
V: TRBV2
D: .
DNA: TGTGCCAGCACGGCTATCCCCTACAATGAGCAGTTCTTC
CDR3: CASTAIPYNEQFF

J: TRBJ2-4
size: few
V: TRBV7-2
D: .
DNA: TGTGCCAGCAGCGCGACTACCCAAAGAAACATTCAGTACTTC
CDR3: CASSATTQRNIQYF

J: TRBJ2-3
size: .
V: TRBV28
D: .
DNA: TGTGCCAGCAGTATCCAGCTTCTTGGAGGGCAGTATTTT
CDR3: CASSIQLLGGQYF

J: TRBJ2-7
size: few
V: TRBV7-3
D: TRBD2
DNA: TGTGCCAGCAGCCCGCAAGCGGGAGGATGGTACGAGCAGTACTTC
CDR3: CASSPQAGGWYEQYF

J: TRBJ2-7
size: .
V: TRBV18
D: .
DNA: TGTGCCAGCTCACAGAGCTCCTACGAGCAGTACTTC
CDR3: CASSQSSYEQYF

J: TRBJ2-3
size: few
V: TRBV28
D: .
DNA: TGTGCCAGCAGTTTATACAGCCGCACAGATACGCAGTATTTT
CDR3: CASSLYSRTDTQYF

J: TRBJ2-2
size: .
V: TRBV9
D: .
DNA: TGTGCCAGCAGCGTAGAGCCGGGAAACACCGGGGAGCTGTTTTTT
CDR3: CASSVEPGNTGELFF

J: TRBJ2-3
size: .
V: TRBV29-1
D: .
DNA: TGCAGCGGTGACCCGAAGCTCACAGATACGCAGTATTTT
CDR3: CSGDPKLTDTQYF

J: TRBJ2-1
size: few
V: TRBV28
D: .
DNA: TGTGCCAGCAGTTCGGGATCTAGTTTCTATGAGCAGTTCTTC
CDR3: CASSSGSSFYEQFF

J: TRBJ1-1
size: few
V: TRBV29-1
D: .
DNA: TGCAGCGCCACAGGGTTACTAAACACTGAAGCTTTCTTT
CDR3: CSATGLLNTEAFF

J: TRBJ2-1
size: .
V: TRBV9
D: .
DNA: TGTGCCAGCACTCGATCGGGTAGTAACGCGCTTGAGCAGTTCTTC
CDR3: CASTRSGSNALEQFF

J: TRBJ2-7
size: few
V: TRBV29-1
D: TRBD2
DNA: TGCAGCGTTGGGAGCGGGGGAGGCTACGAGCAGTACTTC
CDR3: CSVGSGGGYEQYF

J: TRBJ1-1
size: few
V: TRBV5-1
D: .
DNA: TGCGCCAGCAGACTCCCGACACAGAACACTGAAGCTTTCTTT
CDR3: CASRLPTQNTEAFF

J: TRBJ2-3
size: few
V: TRBV5-4
D: .
DNA: TGTGCCAGCAGCTATCCCAACACAGATACGCAGTATTTT
CDR3: CASSYPNTDTQYF

J: TRBJ2-1
size: .
V: TRBV4-1
D: TRBD1
DNA: TGCGCCAGCAGCCAAGCCCAGACAGGGGTGAATGAGCAGTTCTTC
CDR3: CASSQAQTGVNEQFF

J: TRBJ2-7
size: .
V: TRBV4-1
D: .
DNA: TGCGCCAGCAGCCCCGGAGGGGCAGGGCTCGTGTACGAGCAGTACTTC
CDR3: CASSPGGAGLVYEQYF

J: TRBJ1-1
size: few
V: TRBV7-8
D: .
DNA: TGTGCCAGCAGCTTAGATGTAGGGAACACTGAAGCTTTCTTT
CDR3: CASSLDVGNTEAFF

J: TRBJ2-7
size: .
V: TRBV10-3
D: .
DNA: TGTGCCATCAGTGAGTCCACGAAGCAGTACTTC
CDR3: CAISESTKQYF

J: TRBJ2-3
size: .
V: TRBV11-2
D: .
DNA: TGTGCCAGCAGCTTAGTATCAGGGCAATTAGATACGCAGTATTTT
CDR3: CASSLVSGQLDTQYF

J: TRBJ2-5
size: few
V: TRBV29-1
D: .
DNA: TGCAGCGTCGGGATTGCTCAAGAGACCCAGTACTTC
CDR3: CSVGIAQETQYF

J: TRBJ1-1
size: few
V: TRBV28
D: TRBD1
DNA: TGTGCCAGCAGGCAGGACGGACAGGCTGCTTTCTTT
CDR3: CASRQDGQAAFF

J: TRBJ2-1
size: few
V: TRBV7-3
D: TRBD2
DNA: TGTGCCAGCAGCTTTACTAGCGGGAGCTACAATGAGCAGTTCTTC
CDR3: CASSFTSGSYNEQFF

J: TRBJ2-4
size: .
V: TRBV2
D: .
DNA: TGTGCCAGCAGCGGGGGGCAGCGAAACATTCAGTACTTC
CDR3: CASSGGQRNIQYF

J: TRBJ2-5
size: few
V: TRBV7-2
D: TRBD1
DNA: TGTGCCAGCAGCGGGACAGGGCTGCGGGAGACCCAGTACTTC
CDR3: CASSGTGLRETQYF

J: TRBJ1-1
size: few
V: TRBV4-1
D: .
DNA: TGCGCCAGCAGCCAACCTGCAGGGAACACTGAAGCTTTCTTT
CDR3: CASSQPAGNTEAFF

J: TRBJ1-4
size: .
V: TRBV30
D: .
DNA: TGTGCCTGGAGTTCGGGACGCGAAAAACTGTTTTTT
CDR3: CAWSSGREKLFF

J: TRBJ2-3
size: few
V: TRBV30
D: .
DNA: TGTGCCTGGACCCTAGGGTCAGATACGCAGTATTTT
CDR3: CAWTLGSDTQYF

J: TRBJ2-1
size: .
V: TRBV30
D: TRBD2
DNA: TGTGCCTGGAGCGCCCGGGAGGGCGCCAATGAGCAGTTCTTC
CDR3: CAWSAREGANEQFF

J: TRBJ2-1
size: .
V: TRBV4-2
D: .
DNA: TGTGCCAGCAGCCAATCTAGCAATGAGCAGTTCTTC
CDR3: CASSQSSNEQFF

J: TRBJ2-7
size: few
V: TRBV7-8
D: TRBD2
DNA: TGTGCCAGCAGCTTGCGACTAGCGGGCCATACCTACGAGCAGTACTTC
CDR3: CASSLRLAGHTYEQYF

J: TRBJ1-1
size: few
V: TRBV28
D: .
DNA: TGTGCCAGCAAGGACATGAACACTGAAGCTTTCTTT
CDR3: CASKDMNTEAFF

J: TRBJ2-3
size: few
V: TRBV6-6
D: .
DNA: TGTGCCAGCAGCAAACCCAGGGTCGCCACAGATACGCAGTATTTT
CDR3: CASSKPRVATDTQYF

J: TRBJ2-3
size: .
V: TRBV2
D: .
DNA: TGTGCCAGCAGAAGGGACTGGACAGATACGCAGTATTTT
CDR3: CASRRDWTDTQYF

J: TRBJ2-5
size: .
V: TRBV4-1
D: .
DNA: TGCGCCAGCAGCCAAGAAGGAGGAAGCCAAGAGACCCAGTACTTC
CDR3: CASSQEGGSQETQYF

J: TRBJ1-5
size: .
V: TRBV29-1
D: .
DNA: TGCAGCGTTGGGGCAGAAAATCAGCCCCAGCATTTT
CDR3: CSVGAENQPQHF

J: TRBJ2-3
size: .
V: TRBV19
D: TRBD2
DNA: TGTGCCAGTAGTCTACTAGCGGGAGCCAGCACAGATACGCAGTATTTT
CDR3: CASSLLAGASTDTQYF

J: TRBJ2-1
size: .
V: TRBV28
D: .
DNA: TGTGCCAGCAGTGCAGGGGCTGAGCAGTTCTTC
CDR3: CASSAGAEQFF

J: TRBJ2-5
size: .
V: TRBV9
D: .
DNA: TGTGCCAGCAGCGGGCCCGGCCAGGGGAGGGAAGAGACCCAGTACTTC
CDR3: CASSGPGQGREETQYF